Listed below are T cell receptor beta chains from one sample, sequenced in a study of shared clonotypes between healthy human individuals. Some clones are missing from TCRdb's copy, which holds only in-frame ones; the method was immunoSEQ multiplex PCR. The sample shows roughly 1,500,000 clones, approximately 98% of them seen only once. The sequencing input was naive CD4+ T cells sorted from blood. These receptor sequences come from a man aged 25 to 45 in good health. Both conserved end residues are part of each CDR3. D genes are given only for firm matches. For some rows the clone size is stated as once, few or many, or as a class when expanded; others skip it.

V	J	D	size	DNA	CDR3
TRBV5-1	TRBJ2-2	TRBD1	once	TGCGCCAGCCGCTCTGAAGGGACAGCGAACACCGGGGAGCTGTTTTTT	CASRSEGTANTGELFF
TRBV27	TRBJ2-7	TRBD2	NA	TGTGCCAGCAGTTGGACTAGCGGCTTCTACGAGCAGTACTTC	CASSWTSGFYEQYF
TRBV21-1	TRBJ1-2	NA	NA	TGTGCCAGCAGCAAAGCGCTTTCGGGGACAGGCTCCTCTTTGGATGGCTACACCTTC	CASSKALSGTGSSLDGYTF
TRBV7-2	TRBJ1-1	NA	NA	TGTGCCAGCAGCGTAAACAGGGAACGGAACACTGAAGCTTTCTTT	CASSVNRERNTEAFF
TRBV2	TRBJ1-1	NA	NA	TGTGCCAGCAGTGTCAAGTCAAACACTGAAGCTTTCTTT	CASSVKSNTEAFF
TRBV15	TRBJ1-2	NA	once	TGTGCCACCAGCAGAGATTATATACAGGGTGAAGGCTACACCTTC	CATSRDYIQGEGYTF
TRBV6-1	TRBJ2-1	NA	NA	TGTGCCAGCAGCGATGGACTTTACCCCTACAATGAGCAGTTCTTC	CASSDGLYPYNEQFF
TRBV4-3	TRBJ2-7	NA	NA	TGCGCCAGCAGCCAAGGGGCTGGCTACGAGCAGTACTTC	CASSQGAGYEQYF
TRBV25-1	TRBJ2-7	TRBD1	NA	TGTGCCAGCAGTGAATTAGGTCCTAGGACAGGGACCTACGAGCAGTACTTC	CASSELGPRTGTYEQYF
TRBV9	TRBJ2-2	TRBD2	NA	TGTGCCAGCAGCGTAGAGTTGCTAGCGGCCCTGAACACCGGGGAGCTGTTTTTT	CASSVELLAALNTGELFF
TRBV18	TRBJ2-6	NA	NA	TGTGCCAGCTCGCAATCAGGGGTCTCTGGGGCCAACGTCCTGACTTTC	CASSQSGVSGANVLTF
TRBV28	TRBJ2-7	NA	NA	TGTGCCAGCAGTAAACCGACAGGTCTCATCTACGAGCAGTACTTC	CASSKPTGLIYEQYF
TRBV7-2	TRBJ1-5	NA	NA	TGTGCCAGCAGCCGGGAGGCGAATAGCAATCAGCCCCAGCATTTT	CASSREANSNQPQHF
TRBV29-1	TRBJ2-3	NA	NA	TGCAGCGTTGAATTGGGACACCACACAGATACGCAGTATTTT	CSVELGHHTDTQYF
TRBV5-4	TRBJ2-7	NA	NA	TGTGCCAGCAGCTCCCCGGGGACTTTCAACGAGCAGTACTTC	CASSSPGTFNEQYF
TRBV5-5	TRBJ2-1	NA	NA	TGTGCCAGCAGCTTGGCTGTCTACAATGAGCAGTTCTTC	CASSLAVYNEQFF
TRBV6-1	TRBJ1-1	TRBD1	NA	TGTGCCAGCCCGGACAGGGGCACTGAAGCTTTCTTT	CASPDRGTEAFF
TRBV19	TRBJ2-1	TRBD2	NA	TGTGCCAGTAGTATGGCAGCGGGACCCTACAATGAGCAGTTCTTC	CASSMAAGPYNEQFF
TRBV11-2	TRBJ2-7	TRBD1	NA	TGTGCCAGCAGTGTTGGGACAGGGGCCTACTACGAGCAGTACTTC	CASSVGTGAYYEQYF
TRBV28	TRBJ2-7	TRBD2	NA	TGTGCCAGCAGAAGGGCTAGCGGCTCCTACGAGCAGTACTTC	CASRRASGSYEQYF
TRBV6-1	TRBJ1-2	NA	NA	TGTGCCAGCAGGGGACTAGAGAGGGGAAGTGGCTACACCTTC	CASRGLERGSGYTF
TRBV27	TRBJ2-7	TRBD2	NA	TGTGCCAGCAGCAGGACTAGCGCAGCCTACGAGCAGTACTTC	CASSRTSAAYEQYF
TRBV7-2	TRBJ1-1	NA	NA	TGTGCCAGCAGCTTAGGACCGGGTGGATACACTGAAGCTTTCTTT	CASSLGPGGYTEAFF
TRBV28	TRBJ2-7	NA	once	TGTGCCAGCAATCACAGGGTCGACTACGAGCAGTACTTC	CASNHRVDYEQYF
TRBV7-6	TRBJ2-7	TRBD2	NA	TGTGCCAGCAGCCTCGGGCAAGCGGGGGAGCAGTACTTC	CASSLGQAGEQYF
TRBV7-2	TRBJ1-5	NA	once	TGTGCCAGCAGCTTAGCTGTAAATCAGCCCCAGCATTTT	CASSLAVNQPQHF
TRBV27	TRBJ2-7	TRBD1	NA	TGTGCCAGCAGTATAAGGGACAGTCGAAAGCAGTACTTC	CASSIRDSRKQYF
TRBV7-2	TRBJ1-1	NA	NA	TGTGCCAGCAGCGTCTCAGGAATCACTGAAGCTTTCTTT	CASSVSGITEAFF
TRBV5-1	TRBJ2-5	NA	NA	TGCGCCAGCAGCTTCATGACAGTTCAAGAGACCCAGTACTTC	CASSFMTVQETQYF
TRBV7-9	TRBJ2-5	TRBD1	NA	TGTGCCAGCAGCTCCCGGGACAGCCAGGAGACCCAGTACTTC	CASSSRDSQETQYF
TRBV11-3	TRBJ2-2	TRBD2	NA	TGTGCCAGCAGCTCGGGACTAGCGGGAGGCCCGAACACCGGGGAGCTGTTTTTT	CASSSGLAGGPNTGELFF
TRBV14	TRBJ2-6	NA	NA	TGTGCCAGCAGCCATGGGACACTTCGCTCTGGGGCCAACGTCCTGACTTTC	CASSHGTLRSGANVLTF
TRBV18	TRBJ1-1	NA	NA	TGTGCCAGCTCACATCCTCCCATGAACACTGAAGCTTTCTTT	CASSHPPMNTEAFF
TRBV18	TRBJ2-3	TRBD2	NA	TGTGCCAGCTCGGGACTAGCAGGAGATACGCAGTATTTT	CASSGLAGDTQYF
TRBV5-4	TRBJ2-7	NA	NA	TGTGCCAGCAGCAACATAGTTGACGGGCAAATTTACGAGCAGTACTTC	CASSNIVDGQIYEQYF
TRBV25-1	TRBJ2-2	NA	NA	TGTGCCAGCAGGGCTCTCAGGACAGTCACCGGGGAGCTGTTTTTT	CASRALRTVTGELFF
TRBV2	TRBJ2-1	NA	NA	TGTGCCAGCAGTGTGATCCCTTTTGGTGAGCAGTTCTTC	CASSVIPFGEQFF
TRBV6-5	TRBJ2-7	NA	NA	TGTGCCAGCAGCAACCTGCGAGCATCCTACGAGCAGTACTTC	CASSNLRASYEQYF
TRBV5-4	TRBJ2-1	NA	NA	TGTGCCAGCAGCTTTGGTCATGAGCAGTTCTTC	CASSFGHEQFF
TRBV30	TRBJ2-1	NA	NA	TGTGCCCGCCGGTTGGGGGAGGTTGATGAGCAGTTCTTC	CARRLGEVDEQFF
TRBV5-1	TRBJ2-1	NA	once	TGCGCCAGCAGCTTGGTCCTGGGCGGGTACAATGAGCAGTTCTTC	CASSLVLGGYNEQFF
TRBV5-1	TRBJ2-1	NA	NA	TGCGCCAGCAGCATCGGGCCGCGGCTAGCGCAATACAATGAGCAGTTCTTC	CASSIGPRLAQYNEQFF
TRBV18	TRBJ1-1	NA	NA	TGTGCCAGCTCACCATTTGCGAGGCAAGGAGGAGCTGAAGCTTTCTTT	CASSPFARQGGAEAFF
TRBV10-2	TRBJ2-7	NA	NA	TGCGCCAGCATGGGGGGTAGAGGTTACGAGCAGTACTTC	CASMGGRGYEQYF
TRBV5-4	TRBJ1-1	NA	NA	TGTGCCAGCAGCTTGGTCCGGGGTGTTGTGAACACTGAAGCTTTCTTT	CASSLVRGVVNTEAFF